This T cell receptor beta chain appears in the sequencing data of a study of early T cells in non-severe SARS-CoV-2 infection. Unique molecular identifiers were added to individual cDNA molecules. MiXCR, run by TCRdb on the 5' RACE reads, gives a single entry per CDR3 protein. The profile covers around 98,000 distinct CDR3 sequences, with approximately 10% appearing a single time and around 5.4% taken by the ten largest. The V gene end was trimmed by 5 bases and the J gene end by 5 bases; junction bases not matched to a gene: 3. This CDR3 comprises 14 residues. CDR1 and CDR2 from the germline V gene are MNHEY and SVGAGI.

The rearrangement links TRBV6-5 to TRBJ2-3; 11 nucleotides agree with TRBD2. The source is an adult who was a healthcare worker with PCR-confirmed SARS-CoV-2 infection or an uninfected control (not recorded which). Specimen: whole blood. The CDR3 reads CASSTTSGGDTQYF. In nucleotides, the CDR3 is TGTGCCAGCAGTACCACTAGCGGGGGAGATACGCAGTATTTT.